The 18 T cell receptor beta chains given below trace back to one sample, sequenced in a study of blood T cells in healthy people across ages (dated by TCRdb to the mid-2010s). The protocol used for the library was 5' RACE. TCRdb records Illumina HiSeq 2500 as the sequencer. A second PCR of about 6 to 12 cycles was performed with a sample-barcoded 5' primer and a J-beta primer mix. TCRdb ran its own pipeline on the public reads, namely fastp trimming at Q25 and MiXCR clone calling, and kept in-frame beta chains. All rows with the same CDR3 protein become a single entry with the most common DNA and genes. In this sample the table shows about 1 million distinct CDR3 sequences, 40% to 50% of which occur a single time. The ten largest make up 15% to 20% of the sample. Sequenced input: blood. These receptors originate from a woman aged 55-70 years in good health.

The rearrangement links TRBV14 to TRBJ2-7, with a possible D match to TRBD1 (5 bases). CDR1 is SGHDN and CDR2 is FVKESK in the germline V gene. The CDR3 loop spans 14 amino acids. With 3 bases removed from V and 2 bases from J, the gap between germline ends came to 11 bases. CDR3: CASSHRVFPYEQYF. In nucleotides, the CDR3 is TGTGCCAGCAGCCACAGGGTTTTCCCCTACGAGCAGTACTTC.

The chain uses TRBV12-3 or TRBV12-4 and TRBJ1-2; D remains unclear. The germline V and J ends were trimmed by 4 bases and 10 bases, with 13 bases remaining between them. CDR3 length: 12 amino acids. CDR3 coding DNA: TGTGCCAGCAGTTATCCCGACCGATCCTACACCTTC. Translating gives CASSYPDRSYTF.

CDR3 sequence: CASSLARTGYNEQFF. The CDR3 region has the DNA TGTGCCAGCAGCTTAGCGAGGACTGGATACAATGAGCAGTTCTTC. This sequence joins TRBV7-3 and TRBJ2-1, with D perhaps TRBD2 (5 bases). The V end lost 2 bases, the J end lost 4 bases, and 12 bases lay between the germline ends. There are 15 residues in the CDR3. Germline V gives CDR1 SGHTA, CDR2 FQGTGA. Supplemented by reference TRBV7-3 and TRBJ2-1, the full variable domain reads GAGVSQTPSNKVTEKGKYVELRCDPISGHTALYWYRQSLGQGPEFLIYFQGTGAADDSGLPNDRFFAVRPEGSVSTLKIQRTERGDSAVYLCASSLARTGYNEQFFGPGTRLTVL.

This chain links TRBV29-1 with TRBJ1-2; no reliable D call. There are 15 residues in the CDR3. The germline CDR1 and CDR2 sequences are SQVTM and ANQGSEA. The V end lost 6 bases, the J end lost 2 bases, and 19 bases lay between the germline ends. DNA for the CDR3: TGCAGCGTGGGAACTCTAGCGGGGTCGAACTATGGCTACACCTTC. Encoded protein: CSVGTLAGSNYGYTF.

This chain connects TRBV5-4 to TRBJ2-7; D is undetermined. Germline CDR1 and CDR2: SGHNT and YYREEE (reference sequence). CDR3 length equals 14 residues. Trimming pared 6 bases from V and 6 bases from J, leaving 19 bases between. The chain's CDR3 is CASTVLSDPGEQYF. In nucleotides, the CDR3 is TGTGCCAGCACCGTTTTGAGTGACCCGGGCGAGCAGTACTTC.

Here the CDR3 reads CSAGGGDNEQYF. The CDR3 DNA is TGCAGCGCGGGAGGGGGGGACAATGAGCAGTACTTC. V and J are TRBV29-1 and TRBJ2-1; 8 positions match TRBD2. The J call may be mistaken, given a closer DNA end match to TRBJ2-7. Germline V lookup: CDR1 SQVTM, CDR2 ANQGSEA. This CDR3 region has 12 residues.

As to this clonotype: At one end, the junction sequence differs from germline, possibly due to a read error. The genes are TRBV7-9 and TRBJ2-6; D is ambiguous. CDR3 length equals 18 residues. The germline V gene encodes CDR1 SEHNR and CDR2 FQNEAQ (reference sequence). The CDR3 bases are TGTGCCGGCAGCTTAGCCCCGTCCGAGACTCCTCGGGCCAACGTCCTGACTTTC. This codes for CAGSLAPSETPRANVLTF. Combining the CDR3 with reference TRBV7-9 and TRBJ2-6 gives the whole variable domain DTGVSQNPRHKITKRGQNVTFRCDPISEHNRLYWYRQTLGQGPEFLTYFQNEAQLEKSRLLSDRFSAERPKGSFSTLEIQRTEQGDSAMYLCAGSLAPSETPRANVLTFGAGSRLTVL.

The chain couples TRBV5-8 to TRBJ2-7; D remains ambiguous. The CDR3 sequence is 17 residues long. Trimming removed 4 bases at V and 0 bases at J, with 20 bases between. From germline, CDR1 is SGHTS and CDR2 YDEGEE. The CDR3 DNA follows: TGTGCCAGCAGCCCCCGTACAACATTTAGGAGCTCCTACGAGCAGTACTTC. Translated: CASSPRTTFRSSYEQYF.

The CDR3 nucleotides are TGCGCCAGCAGCTTGACCCCACTAGCGGCTAACAATGAGCAGTTCTTC. Amino acids: CASSLTPLAANNEQFF. The chain employs TRBV5-1 and TRBJ2-1; 8 bases match TRBD2. With 1 base clipped from V and 5 bases from J, the junction kept 8 bases outside the gene matches. The germline V gene has CDR1 SGHRS and CDR2 YFSETQ. This CDR3 spans 16 amino acids.

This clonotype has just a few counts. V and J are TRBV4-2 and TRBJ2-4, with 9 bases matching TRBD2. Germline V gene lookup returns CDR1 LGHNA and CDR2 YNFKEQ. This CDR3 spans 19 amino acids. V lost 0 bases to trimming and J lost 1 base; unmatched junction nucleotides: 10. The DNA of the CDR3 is TGTGCCAGCAGCCAAGAAGGTGGTAGCGGGAGTGGGGCCAAAAACATTCAGTACTTC. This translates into CASSQEGGSGSGAKNIQYF.

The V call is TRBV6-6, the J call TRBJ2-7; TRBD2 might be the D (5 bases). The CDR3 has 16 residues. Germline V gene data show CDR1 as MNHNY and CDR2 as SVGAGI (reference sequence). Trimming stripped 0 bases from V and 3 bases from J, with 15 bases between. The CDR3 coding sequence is TGTGCCAGCAGTTACTCTGTCGGGAATCGGGGCTACGAGCAGTACTTC. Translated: CASSYSVGNRGYEQYF.

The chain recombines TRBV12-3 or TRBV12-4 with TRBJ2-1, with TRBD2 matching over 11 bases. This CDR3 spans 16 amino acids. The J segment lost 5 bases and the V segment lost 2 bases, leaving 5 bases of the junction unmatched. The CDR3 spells CASSLYGTSGNNEQFF. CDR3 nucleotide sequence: TGTGCCAGCAGTTTATATGGGACTAGCGGTAACAATGAGCAGTTCTTC.

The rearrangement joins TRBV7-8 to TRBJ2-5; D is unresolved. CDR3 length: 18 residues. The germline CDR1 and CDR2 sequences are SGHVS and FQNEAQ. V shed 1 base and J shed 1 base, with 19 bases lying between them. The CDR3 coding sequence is TGTGCCAGCAGCTTAGTTCGACCCGTTTGGGCGGTCCAAGAGACCCAGTACTTC. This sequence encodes CASSLVRPVWAVQETQYF.

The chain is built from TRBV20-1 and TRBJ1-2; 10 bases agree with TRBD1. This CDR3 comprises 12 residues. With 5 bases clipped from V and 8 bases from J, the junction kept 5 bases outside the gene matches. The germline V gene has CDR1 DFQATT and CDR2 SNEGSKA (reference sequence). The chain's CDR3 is CSAEGQGFGYTF. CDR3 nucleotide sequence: TGCAGTGCTGAGGGACAGGGGTTCGGCTACACCTTC.

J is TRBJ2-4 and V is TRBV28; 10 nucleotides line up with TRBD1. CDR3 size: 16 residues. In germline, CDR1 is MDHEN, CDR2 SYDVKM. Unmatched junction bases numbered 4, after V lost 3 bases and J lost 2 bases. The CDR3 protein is CASSLTGGASKNIQYF. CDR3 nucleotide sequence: TGTGCCAGCAGTTTGACAGGGGGCGCTTCCAAAAACATTCAGTACTTC.

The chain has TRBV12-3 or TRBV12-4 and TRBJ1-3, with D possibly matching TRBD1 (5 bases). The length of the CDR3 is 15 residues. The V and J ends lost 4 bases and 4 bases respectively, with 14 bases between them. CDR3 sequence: CASSSGATGGNTIYF. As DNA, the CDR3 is TGTGCCAGCAGTTCCGGGGCTACGGGAGGAAACACCATATATTTT.

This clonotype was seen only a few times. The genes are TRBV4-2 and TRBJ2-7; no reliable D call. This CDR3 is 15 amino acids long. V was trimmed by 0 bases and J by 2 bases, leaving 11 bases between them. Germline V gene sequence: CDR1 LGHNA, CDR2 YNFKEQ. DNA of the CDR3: TGTGCCAGCAGCCAAGACGGTGACTCTCCCTACGAGCAGTACTTC. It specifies CASSQDGDSPYEQYF.

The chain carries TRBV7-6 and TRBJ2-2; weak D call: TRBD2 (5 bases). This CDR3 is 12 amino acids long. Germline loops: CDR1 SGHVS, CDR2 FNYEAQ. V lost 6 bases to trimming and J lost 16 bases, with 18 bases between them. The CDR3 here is CASREVSGESFF. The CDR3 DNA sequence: TGTGCCAGCAGGGAGGTGTCCGGGGAGTCGTTTTTT.